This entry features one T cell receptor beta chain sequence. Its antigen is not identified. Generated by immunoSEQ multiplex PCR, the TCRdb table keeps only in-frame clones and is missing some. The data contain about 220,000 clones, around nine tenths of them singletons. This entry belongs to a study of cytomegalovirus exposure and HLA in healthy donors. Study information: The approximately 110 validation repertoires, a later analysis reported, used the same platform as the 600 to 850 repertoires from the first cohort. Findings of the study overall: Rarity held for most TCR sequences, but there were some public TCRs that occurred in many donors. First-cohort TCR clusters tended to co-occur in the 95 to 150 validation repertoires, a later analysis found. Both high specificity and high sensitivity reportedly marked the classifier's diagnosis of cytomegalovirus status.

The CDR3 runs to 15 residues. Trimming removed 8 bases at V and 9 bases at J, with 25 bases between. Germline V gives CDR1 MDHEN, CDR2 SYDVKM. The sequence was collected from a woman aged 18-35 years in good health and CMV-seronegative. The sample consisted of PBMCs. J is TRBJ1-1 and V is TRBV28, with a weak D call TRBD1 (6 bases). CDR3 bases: TGTGCCAGCTTCTTAGGACAGCCGAACGGTGGAAAAGCTTTCTTT. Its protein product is CASFLGQPNGGKAFF.